One T cell receptor (beta chain) is described in this entry. In the authors' workflow: Cell counts per sample came from amplifying reference gene primers. Sequencing was performed with immunoSEQ multiplex PCR; in TCRdb, only in-frame clones are kept and a portion is missing. V, J and clone size were drawn from that table, and D and trimming were deduced from the DNA. This table holds about 120,000 clones, roughly 89% found once. Followed over time, Seattle patients had been enrolled while infection was active. CDR1 and CDR2 from the germline V gene are SNHLY and FYNNEI. V was shortened by 7 bases and J by 8 bases, with 12 bases between the two germline ends. The CDR3 loop spans 12 amino acids. These data come from a study of blood T cell repertoires in COVID-19.

The sample taken for sequencing was peripheral blood. The rearrangement links TRBV2 to TRBJ2-1, with a possible D match to TRBD2 (5 bases). The sequence was obtained from a man aged 55-75 years with COVID-19, enrolled during active disease. The CDR3 sequence is CASTQEGDEQFF. DNA for the CDR3: TGTGCCAGCACTCAAGAGGGTGATGAGCAGTTCTTC.